This passage covers 17 T cell receptor beta chains from one sample sequenced in a study of blood T cells in healthy people across ages. The authors ran a second PCR of 7 to 11 cycles using a sample-barcoded 5' primer and a J-beta primer mix. TCRdb reanalysed the 5' RACE reads using MiXCR and keeps one entry per CDR3 protein. The sample has about 2 million distinct CDR3 sequences, 49% seen once; the top ten hold approximately 2.1%. The sample comprised blood. The source is a woman aged 40-49 years in good health.

The V gene is TRBV29-1, the J gene TRBJ2-3, with 8 bases lining up with TRBD1. Germline V CDR1 and CDR2: SQVTM, ANQGSEA. Trimming at V came to 6 bases and at J to 0 bases, leaving 5 bases not matched to a gene. CDR3 length: 14 residues. In DNA form, the CDR3 reads TGCAGCGTCTCGACAGGGGTCAGCACAGATACGCAGTATTTT. Translated: CSVSTGVSTDTQYF.

This sequence joins TRBV27 and TRBJ2-7; D is possibly TRBD1 or TRBD2 (5 bases each). Germline assignment: CDR1 MNHEY and CDR2 SMNVEV (reference sequence). V gave up 3 bases and J gave up 4 bases, with 13 bases separating them. This CDR3 region has 14 residues. CDR3 nucleotide sequence: TGTGCCAGCAGTTTCCGGGACCGGAAATACGAGCAGTACTTC. This sequence encodes CASSFRDRKYEQYF.

The V and J genes are TRBV10-3 and TRBJ2-4; D perhaps matches TRBD2 (5 bases). In germline, CDR1 is ENHRY, CDR2 SYGVKD. Trimming removed 10 bases at V and 13 bases at J, with 23 bases between. This CDR3 comprises 13 residues. For the CDR3, the DNA is TGTGCCACTCGAGAACCCGGGTTCGGGGAGCAGTACTTC. It translates to CATREPGFGEQYF.

The J gene is TRBJ2-7, the V gene TRBV27, with D uncertain. Looked up from germline, CDR1 is MNHEY and CDR2 is SMNVEV (reference sequence). The CDR3 consists of 16 residues. The V end was cut by 5 bases, the J end by 0 bases, with 17 bases between. CDR3 loop: CASSPRLVGRSYEQYF. CDR3 nucleotide sequence: TGTGCCAGCAGTCCCCGCCTGGTTGGGCGCTCCTACGAGCAGTACTTC.

The CDR3 DNA is TGTGCCAGCAGTTACTCTAGCTCCACCTACGAGCAGTACTTC. Amino acid sequence: CASSYSSSTYEQYF. This chain uses TRBV6-2 or TRBV6-3 with TRBJ2-7; D is unresolved. V lost 0 bases, J lost 2 bases, and 8 bases lay in between. CDR3 length: 14 amino acids. The germline gives CDR1 MNHEY, CDR2 SVGEGT.

V is TRBV4-1 and J is TRBJ2-1; 7 nucleotides agree with TRBD1. The CDR3 spans 17 residues. The V gene end was trimmed by 0 bases and the J gene end by 7 bases; junction bases not matched to a gene: 12. CDR1 is MGHRA, CDR2 YSYEKL, per germline. The CDR3 loop is CASSQDKGRGSWNEQFF. Written as DNA, the CDR3 is TGCGCCAGCAGCCAAGATAAAGGCAGGGGGTCTTGGAATGAGCAGTTCTTC.

This chain joins TRBV2 and TRBJ2-5; D not certain. This CDR3 has 14 residues. CDR1 is SNHLY, CDR2 FYNNEI, per germline. V was clipped by 6 bases and J by 1 base, with 12 bases between them. Here the CDR3 reads CASRKETRQETQYF. Written as DNA, the CDR3 is TGTGCCAGCAGGAAGGAGACACGCCAAGAGACCCAGTACTTC.

This clonotype occurred a few times. The chain links TRBV27 to TRBJ2-1; 9 bases align to TRBD1. The CDR3 is 19 residues long. After removal of 0 bases from V and 9 bases from J, the junction contained 18 bases not matched to a gene. Germline-derived CDR1 and CDR2 are MNHEY and SMNVEV (reference sequence). In DNA, the CDR3 is TGTGCCAGCAGTTTATCCGCCTTCACAGGGGGCGCCCCCATTACTGAGCAGTTCTTC. This translates into CASSLSAFTGGAPITEQFF.

The chain uses TRBV20-1 and TRBJ2-5; D is perhaps TRBD1 (6 bases). CDR1 is DFQATT and CDR2 is SNEGSKA in the germline V gene (reference sequence). The CDR3 totals 13 residues. V gave up 2 bases and J gave up 4 bases, with 11 bases separating them. CDR3 amino acids: CSARFSGAETQYF. The CDR3 DNA follows: TGCAGTGCTAGATTTTCAGGGGCAGAGACCCAGTACTTC.

Concerning this clonotype itself: A read error may be the cause here, since a much bigger clone is one base away. The chain couples TRBV7-2 to TRBJ2-3; a weak D match, TRBD2 (5 bases). The CDR3 extends over 15 amino acids. V lost 1 base, J lost 4 bases, and 12 bases lay in between. From germline, CDR1 is SGHTA and CDR2 FQGNSA. The CDR3 DNA reads as TGTGCCAGCAGCTTAGTTGGCCTTAGCGCAGATACGCAGTATTTT. It codes for CASSLVGLSADTQYF. The entire variable domain, with the rest obtained from reference TRBV7-2 and TRBJ2-3, is as follows: GAGVSQSPSNKVTEKGKDVELRCDPISGHTALYWYRQSLGQGLEFLIYFQGNSAPDKSGLPSDRFSAERTGGSVSTLTIQRTQQEDSAVYLCASSLVGLSADTQYFGPGTRLTVL.

The CDR3 reads CSARRDARGTEAFF. For the CDR3, the DNA is TGCAGTGCTAGAAGGGACGCCCGAGGCACTGAAGCTTTCTTT. V and J are TRBV20-1 and TRBJ1-1, with D maybe TRBD1 (5 bases). The CDR3 loop spans 14 amino acids. The germline V gene encodes CDR1 DFQATT and CDR2 SNEGSKA (reference sequence). V lost 2 bases, J lost 4 bases, and 14 bases lay in between.

This chain uses TRBV5-5 with TRBJ2-3, with no clear D. The CDR3 contains 14 residues. With 0 bases removed from V and 2 bases from J, the gap between germline ends came to 7 bases. Per the germline V gene, CDR1 is SGHKS and CDR2 is YYEKEE (reference sequence). The CDR3: CASSLAVNTDTQYF. The DNA for the CDR3 is TGTGCCAGCAGCTTGGCCGTTAACACAGATACGCAGTATTTT.

This chain uses TRBV6-5 with TRBJ1-5; a possible D gene is TRBD1 (5 bases). V was trimmed by 4 bases and J by 5 bases, leaving 21 bases between them. This CDR3 region has 17 residues. The V gene's germline CDR1 is MNHEY and CDR2 SVGAGI. CDR3 protein: CASSSAWGRGVDQPQHF. The CDR3 DNA follows: TGTGCCAGCAGTTCGGCGTGGGGGAGGGGCGTGGATCAGCCCCAGCATTTT.

Worth noting for this clonotype: Compared with germline, one end of the junction differs, possibly owing to a read error. The chain joins TRBV4-3 to TRBJ1-2; possible D gene TRBD1, 5 bases. In germline, CDR1 is LGHNA, CDR2 YSLEER. CDR3 length: 15 residues. CDR3 residues: CASSQDRGLGDGCTF. In DNA, the CDR3 is TGCGCCAGCAGCCAAGACAGAGGCTTGGGGGATGGCTGCACCTTC.

This clonotype is a singleton in its sample. The V gene is TRBV7-2, the J gene TRBJ2-3; 9 bases agree with TRBD1. V shed 4 bases, J shed 0 bases, and the junction held 11 bases outside the gene matches. The CDR3 runs to 18 residues. From germline, CDR1 is SGHTA and CDR2 FQGNSA. For the CDR3, the DNA is TGTGCCAGCAGCTCCAGGGGGACAGGGCGGTCTAGCACAGATACGCAGTATTTT. Its protein is CASSSRGTGRSSTDTQYF.

The chain combines TRBV9 with TRBJ2-5; D remains unclear. The V and J ends lost 0 bases and 1 base respectively, with 7 bases between them. This CDR3 comprises 14 residues. CDR1 is SGDLS, CDR2 YYNGEE, per germline. CDR3 coding DNA: TGTGCCAGCAGCGTAGCTCCACGCCAAGAGACCCAGTACTTC. Translated: CASSVAPRQETQYF.

The chain has TRBV5-1 and TRBJ1-4; 8 bases align to TRBD1. The germline gives CDR1 SGHRS, CDR2 YFSETQ. The CDR3 is 15 residues long. The trim removed 5 bases at V and 5 bases at J, leaving 8 bases unmatched. The CDR3 region is CASRSLQGENEKLFF. In DNA, the CDR3 is TGCGCCAGCAGGAGCTTACAGGGGGAAAATGAAAAACTGTTTTTT.